The rows below give T cell receptor beta chains drawn from one sample of a study of Graves' ophthalmopathy and Graves' hyperthyroidism. TCRdb redid the calling of the multiplex PCR reads with MiXCR, one entry per CDR3 protein. The sample has approximately 460,000 distinct CDR3 sequences; about 15% are singletons. Sample: blood. The receptors originated from a woman aged 25-40 years with Graves' ophthalmopathy. Both conserved end residues are trimmed from each CDR3. The order of the fields is CDR3 length, V gene, D gene, J gene, CDR3 protein. The D gene is left open where the match is weak.

>12|TRBV6-1|.|TRBJ2-5
ASSPGRVKETQY
>17|TRBV6-5|TRBD2|TRBJ2-4
ASSYQSSGVSLAKNIQY
>14|TRBV27|.|TRBJ1-1
ASSLFPDGLNTEAF
>15|TRBV20-1|.|TRBJ1-5
SARDRRGGTSNQPQH
>13|TRBV6-1|.|TRBJ1-2
ASSVGAGANYGYT
>18|TRBV11-2|TRBD2|TRBJ2-4
ASSLGAGLAGQIAKNIKY
>14|TRBV27|TRBD1|TRBJ1-6
ASREIGQGPGSPLH
>16|TRBV4-1|.|TRBJ1-1
ASSQDPAGRGSDTEAF
>13|TRBV7-3|.|TRBJ2-5
ASSLTGGREETQY
>13|TRBV30|.|TRBJ1-3
AWSVRVTSGNTIY
>13|TRBV28|.|TRBJ1-6
ASSRPPGGNSPLH
>13|TRBV2|.|TRBJ1-5
ASRGSGGSNQPQH
>13|TRBV13|TRBD1|TRBJ2-5
ASSPRTGQQETQY
>10|TRBV10-3|.|TRBJ2-7
AIKNGTYEQY
>11|TRBV6-4|.|TRBJ1-1
ASSDEIHTEAF
>11|TRBV5-1|.|TRBJ2-2
ASSLDPSGELF
>18|TRBV25-1|.|TRBJ1-2
ASSDLRQRRRDFPSYGYT
>9|TRBV30|TRBD1|TRBJ2-5
AGTGQETQY
>12|TRBV24-1|.|TRBJ2-7
ATEGGQGPKGQY